The 26 T cell receptor beta chains below all came from one sample that was sequenced in a study of blood T cell repertoires in COVID-19. TCRdb's copy holds only in-frame clones and misses some; the assay was immunoSEQ multiplex PCR. The repertoire consists of under 250,000 clones, with roughly nine tenths occurring once and the leading ten covering less than 7.5%. Material for sequencing was peripheral blood. The receptors shown here come from a man aged 55 to 70 who had recovered from COVID-19.

The chain has TRBV9 and TRBJ1-6; 7 positions agree with TRBD1. J gave up 10 bases and V 0 bases, and 4 bases lay outside the gene matches. This CDR3 contains 14 residues. Germline assignment: CDR1 SGDLS and CDR2 YYNGEE. CDR3 protein: CASSVDRGISPLHF. The CDR3 coding sequence is TGTGCCAGCAGCGTAGACAGGGGCATCTCACCCCTCCACTTT.

The V call is TRBV25-1, the J call TRBJ2-7; TRBD2 matches 12 bases. Germline V CDR1 and CDR2: MGHDK, SYGVNS. V trimming: 8 bases; J trimming: 4 bases; junction bases outside the gene matches: 9. The CDR3 is 15 amino acids. The CDR3 region is CASSPPSGRAYEQYF. CDR3 nucleotides: TGTGCCAGCTCACCCCCTAGCGGGAGGGCGTACGAGCAGTACTTC.

This clone has just one count. The rearrangement links TRBV19 to TRBJ2-1, with D possibly TRBD1 on 6 matching bases. The germline CDR1 and CDR2 sequences are LNHDA and SQIVND (reference sequence). The CDR3 runs 14 residues. The V gene lost 6 bases and the J gene lost 5 bases, with 14 bases spanning the gap. CDR3 protein: CASRADSLNNEQFF. CDR3 DNA sequence: TGTGCCAGTAGGGCGGACAGCCTTAACAATGAGCAGTTCTTC.

This clone was found once. Other nucleotide sequences in the sample specify the same CDR3. The chain carries TRBV3-1 (or the pseudogene TRBV3-2) and TRBJ2-7; TRBD2 matches 7 bases. This CDR3 is built from 13 residues. CDR1 and CDR2 from the germline V gene are LGHDT and YNNKEL (reference sequence). The trim removed 0 bases at V and 6 bases at J, leaving 2 bases unmatched. The CDR3 spells CASSQDGRGEQYF. In DNA, the CDR3 is TGTGCCAGCAGCCAAGATGGGAGGGGCGAGCAGTACTTC.

CDR3 region: CASSLRRGLDYNEQFF. The CDR3 region has the DNA TGTGCCAGCAGCTTACGACGGGGTTTGGACTACAATGAGCAGTTCTTC. This sequence joins TRBV7-3 and TRBJ2-1; tentative D call: TRBD2 (5 bases). The germline CDR1 and CDR2 sequences are SGHTA and FQGTGA. Trimming cost V 2 bases and J 3 bases, with 14 bases left between them. The CDR3 sequence is 16 residues long. Filled out from reference TRBV7-3 and TRBJ2-1, the complete variable domain reads GAGVSQTPSNKVTEKGKYVELRCDPISGHTALYWYRQSLGQGPEFLIYFQGTGAADDSGLPNDRFFAVRPEGSVSTLKIQRTERGDSAVYLCASSLRRGLDYNEQFFGPGTRLTVL.

This chain joins TRBV7-2 and TRBJ1-6; perhaps TRBD1 as D (6 bases). This CDR3 has 15 amino acids. The germline V and J ends were trimmed by 5 bases and 7 bases, with 15 bases remaining between them. Germline V lookup: CDR1 SGHTA, CDR2 FQGNSA. DNA for the CDR3: TGTGCCAGCAGCCTACAGGGTCCGGGAAATTCACCCCTCCACTTT. This encodes CASSLQGPGNSPLHF.

The chain carries TRBV19 and TRBJ1-5, with D perhaps matching TRBD1 (5 bases). Germline V gene lookup returns CDR1 LNHDA and CDR2 SQIVND (reference sequence). The CDR3 runs to 14 residues. The ends were cut back, 5 bases at V and 9 bases at J, with 17 bases in the middle. CDR3: CASSVLRGQGPQHF. The CDR3 DNA reads as TGTGCCAGTAGTGTACTCAGAGGTCAGGGGCCCCAGCATTTT.

In its sample, this clone was seen a few times. V and J are TRBV9 and TRBJ2-7; 8 positions match TRBD1. Germline V CDR1 and CDR2: SGDLS, YYNGEE. The CDR3 length is 14 residues. Trimming removed 0 bases from V and 4 bases from J; junction bases left unmatched: 3. CDR3: CASSVGTGIYEQYF. The CDR3 DNA sequence: TGTGCCAGCAGCGTAGGGACAGGGATTTACGAGCAGTACTTC.

This sequence joins TRBV6-4 and TRBJ2-7, with TRBD1 matching 11 bases. The CDR3 has 16 amino acids. Germline values: CDR1 MRHNA, CDR2 SNTAGT. V trimming: 2 bases; J trimming: 3 bases; junction bases outside the gene matches: 6. CDR3 loop: CASSDPPGQGVYEQYF. In nucleotides, the CDR3 is TGTGCCAGCAGTGACCCGCCGGGACAGGGGGTCTACGAGCAGTACTTC.

This chain uses TRBV19 with TRBJ2-5; 9 bases match TRBD2. The germline V gene encodes CDR1 LNHDA and CDR2 SQIVND (reference sequence). Unmatched junction bases numbered 14, after V lost 10 bases and J lost 5 bases. The CDR3 is 15 amino acids. The CDR3 region has the DNA TGTGCCACCCTAGCCACGGTAGCGGGAGTGGAGACCCAGTACTTC. Residues: CATLATVAGVETQYF.

This clone was counted a single time. The chain joins TRBV11-2 to TRBJ1-4; the match to TRBD1 covers 10 bases. V shed 11 bases, J shed 5 bases, and the junction held 2 bases outside the gene matches. The CDR3 loop spans 12 amino acids. Per germline, CDR1 SGHAT and CDR2 FQNNGV. The CDR3 region has the DNA TGTGCCCTGGGACAGGGGAATGAAAAACTGTTTTTT. Translation: CALGQGNEKLFF.

The rearrangement uses TRBV3-1 (or the pseudogene TRBV3-2) and TRBJ2-2; possible D gene TRBD2, 5 bases. Deletions cut 4 bases from V and 2 bases from J, with 11 bases between. CDR3 size: 15 residues. CDR1 is LGHDT, CDR2 YNNKEL, per germline (reference sequence). CDR3 in DNA: TGTGCCAGCAGCCTCTCGGGGTCAAACACCGGGGAGCTGTTTTTT. Amino acid sequence: CASSLSGSNTGELFF.

The rearrangement joins TRBV11-2 to TRBJ2-7; D may be TRBD1 (6 bases). This CDR3 has 15 residues. The germline CDR1 and CDR2 sequences are SGHAT and FQNNGV. Trimming shortened V by 0 bases and J by 5 bases, and 14 bases separated the two germline ends. The CDR3 DNA sequence: TGTGCCAGCAGCTTAGATGGGGCAGGGGCGGACGAGCAGTACTTC. Translating gives CASSLDGAGADEQYF. The variable domain in full, completed from reference TRBV11-2 and TRBJ2-7, reads EAGVAQSPRYKIIEKRQSVAFWCNPISGHATLYWYQQILGQGPKLLIQFQNNGVVDDSQLPKDRFSAERLKGVDSTLKIQPAKLEDSAVYLCASSLDGAGADEQYFGPGTRLTVT.

This rearrangement joins TRBV5-1 to TRBJ1-1; no clear D. Germline lookup yields CDR1 SGHRS and CDR2 YFSETQ. CDR3 length: 15 residues. V was trimmed by 1 base and J by 1 base, leaving 11 bases between them. The CDR3 region has the DNA TGCGCCAGCAGCTTGAGTAATTCAGGGAACACTGAAGCTTTCTTT. It specifies CASSLSNSGNTEAFF.

The chain carries TRBV2 and TRBJ1-5; TRBD1 aligns across 7 bases. The CDR3 totals 13 residues. The germline CDR1 and CDR2 sequences are SNHLY and FYNNEI. V lost 7 bases and J lost 7; bases outside the gene matches: 7. In nucleotides, the CDR3 is TGTGCCAGCAAAAGCCAGGGGGTCCAGCCCCAGCATTTT. Translation gives CASKSQGVQPQHF.

The chain carries TRBV6-5 and TRBJ1-2, with a possible D match to TRBD1 (5 bases). Per the germline V gene, CDR1 is MNHEY and CDR2 is SVGAGI. The CDR3 has 14 residues. Trimming removed 4 bases from V and 2 bases from J, with 11 bases in between. The CDR3 sequence is CASSSPRVNYGYTF. The DNA for the CDR3 is TGTGCCAGCAGTTCCCCCAGGGTAAACTATGGCTACACCTTC.

The chain uses TRBV28 and TRBJ2-1; D perhaps matches TRBD1 (6 bases). The CDR3 loop spans 12 amino acids. Trimming left V 10 bases short and J 7 bases short, with 14 bases between. Germline V gives CDR1 MDHEN, CDR2 SYDVKM. The DNA of the CDR3 is TGTGCCACCTACGACAGGTTAAATGAGCAGTTCTTC. Its protein is CATYDRLNEQFF.

J is TRBJ2-7 and V is TRBV7-2; TRBD2 matches at 8 bases. J was trimmed by 5 bases and V by 1 base; bases with no gene match: 7. The CDR3 totals 15 residues. Germline V gene lookup returns CDR1 SGHTA and CDR2 FQGNSA. The CDR3 sequence is CASSLGGGRSHEQYF. The CDR3 DNA reads TGTGCCAGCAGCTTAGGAGGCGGGAGGAGCCACGAGCAGTACTTC.

CDR3 DNA: TGTGCCAGCAGTCTAGCGGGAGAGGGGACCCAGTACTTC. Protein: CASSLAGEGTQYF. This chain connects TRBV6-6 to TRBJ2-5; 10 positions agree with TRBD2. The junction had 4 bases not matched to a gene; V was cut back by 5 bases and J by 7 bases. The CDR3 is made up of 13 amino acids. Germline CDR1 is MNHNY and CDR2 is SVGAGI (reference sequence).

The gene calls are TRBV6-5 and TRBJ1-1; 8 positions match TRBD1. The germline gives CDR1 MNHEY, CDR2 SVGAGI. There are 14 residues in the CDR3. V was clipped by 7 bases and J by 1 base; unmatched bases: 5. CDR3 in DNA: TGTGCCAGCAACTGGGACAGGAAGAACACTGAAGCTTTCTTT. This translates into CASNWDRKNTEAFF.

V and J are TRBV18 and TRBJ1-1; 9 positions match TRBD1. In germline, CDR1 is KGHSH, CDR2 LQKENI. The CDR3 sequence is 18 residues long. The V and J ends lost 9 bases and 5 bases, in that order; junction bases with no gene match: 22. CDR3 region: CASSRTGTGRSAGTEAFF. In DNA form, the CDR3 reads TGTGCCAGTTCGAGGACCGGGACAGGGAGGTCGGCGGGAACTGAAGCTTTCTTT.

The CDR3 reads CASSISGGDSGGLGRETQYF. Here the CDR3 DNA reads TGTGCCAGTAGTATTTCAGGGGGCGATAGTGGAGGACTGGGGCGAGAGACCCAGTACTTC. J is TRBJ2-5 and V is TRBV19, with 8 bases fitting TRBD1. Per the germline V gene, CDR1 is LNHDA and CDR2 is SQIVND (reference sequence). The V segment lost 3 bases and the J segment 4 bases; nucleotides outside the gene matches: 22. The CDR3 contains 20 residues. Combining the CDR3 with reference TRBV19 and TRBJ2-5 gives the whole variable domain DGGITQSPKYLFRKEGQNVTLSCEQNLNHDAMYWYRQDPGQGLRLIYYSQIVNDFQKGDIAEGYSVSREKKESFPLTVTSAQKNPTAFYLCASSISGGDSGGLGRETQYFGPGTRLLVL.

J is TRBJ1-4 and V is TRBV18; 7 positions match TRBD1. The length of the CDR3 is 15 residues. The germline gives CDR1 KGHSH, CDR2 LQKENI. Trimming removed 5 bases from V and 8 bases from J; junction bases left unmatched: 11. CDR3 DNA sequence: TGTGCCAGCTCAATATCAGGGGGAAACGGAGAAAAACTGTTTTTT. This sequence encodes CASSISGGNGEKLFF.

The chain combines TRBV6-6 with TRBJ1-4; a weak D match, TRBD1 (6 bases). Germline CDR1 MNHNY, CDR2 SVGAGI (reference sequence). The germline V and J ends were trimmed by 6 bases and 5 bases, with 10 bases remaining between them. CDR3 length: 13 amino acids. The CDR3 DNA reads as TGTGCCAGCAGGGACAGTTGGAATGAAAAACTGTTTTTT. It translates to CASRDSWNEKLFF.

The chain joins TRBV27 to TRBJ1-2, with 9 bases identical to TRBD1. Germline V lookup: CDR1 MNHEY, CDR2 SMNVEV (reference sequence). With 3 bases clipped from V and 8 bases from J, the junction kept 10 bases outside the gene matches. CDR3 length equals 15 residues. The DNA of the CDR3 is TGTGCCAGCAGTTTCTCTAGGGGACAGGGAACCGGCTACACCTTC. Translation: CASSFSRGQGTGYTF.

CDR3 in DNA: TGTGCCAGCAGCTTAGGCGGGAAAGGGTCCTACAATGAGCAGTTCTTC. As protein: CASSLGGKGSYNEQFF. V gene TRBV11-2 combines with J gene TRBJ2-1; possible D gene TRBD2, 6 bases. This CDR3 has 16 residues. CDR1 SGHAT and CDR2 FQNNGV come from the germline V gene. V lost 1 base and J 1 base, leaving 11 bases between the germline ends.